This T cell receptor (beta chain) was sequenced in a study of long-term antiretroviral therapy in people with HIV. immunoSEQ v3.0 was run at survey level. Assay: immunoSEQ multiplex PCR; the TCRdb copy retains only in-frame clones and omits some. The sample includes roughly 29,000 clones, 95% of them seen just once. The germline gives CDR1 LNHNV, CDR2 YYDKDF (reference sequence). J was trimmed by 0 bases and V by 3 bases; bases with no gene match: 7. This CDR3 comprises 18 residues. The source was unsorted PBMCs, collected 5.3 years after starting antiretroviral therapy. The rearrangement joins TRBV15 to TRBJ2-2; 10 positions match TRBD2. The receptor was derived from a man aged 25 to 40 with HIV. The CDR3 protein is CATSSPLAGATNTGELFF. CDR3 nucleotide sequence: TGTGCCACCAGCAGTCCCCTAGCGGGGGCTACGAACACCGGGGAGCTGTTTTTT.